Described below is a single TCR beta chain sequence and its context. This clone occurred a few times. Its antigen is still unknown. One base away there is no much larger clone; base qualities are not given. The sample is drawn from a study of technical replicates of blood from four donors listed by TCRdb under 2017. Receptor amplification or capture employed the immunoSEQ multiplex PCR assay. TCRdb carries this immuneACCESS record with in-frame sequences only. Its versions omit some clonotypes, under half of them owing to an unresolved V gene in the studies checked, with the rest unexplained. Counted in this sample were about 100,000 clones; 95% to 96% of them appeared once. Of the sample, approximately 0.2% falls within the top ten clones. According to the germline V gene, CDR1 reads SGHRS and CDR2 reads YFSETQ. V loses 6 bases at its end and J loses 2 bases; junction bases beyond the gene matches: 4. The CDR3 runs 13 amino acids, cysteine and phenylalanine included. Kept here is only the CDR3 DNA, which spans 39 bases and is read in frame from base 1.

The sequencing sample was made of T cells isolated from PBMCs. This TCR came from a human donor in good health. The chain couples TRBV5-1 to TRBJ1-1; 7 central nucleotides agree with TRBD1. The CDR3 has the sequence CASTGQANTEAFF. In nucleotides, the sequence is TGCGCCAGCACCGGACAGGCTAACACTGAAGCTTTCTTT.